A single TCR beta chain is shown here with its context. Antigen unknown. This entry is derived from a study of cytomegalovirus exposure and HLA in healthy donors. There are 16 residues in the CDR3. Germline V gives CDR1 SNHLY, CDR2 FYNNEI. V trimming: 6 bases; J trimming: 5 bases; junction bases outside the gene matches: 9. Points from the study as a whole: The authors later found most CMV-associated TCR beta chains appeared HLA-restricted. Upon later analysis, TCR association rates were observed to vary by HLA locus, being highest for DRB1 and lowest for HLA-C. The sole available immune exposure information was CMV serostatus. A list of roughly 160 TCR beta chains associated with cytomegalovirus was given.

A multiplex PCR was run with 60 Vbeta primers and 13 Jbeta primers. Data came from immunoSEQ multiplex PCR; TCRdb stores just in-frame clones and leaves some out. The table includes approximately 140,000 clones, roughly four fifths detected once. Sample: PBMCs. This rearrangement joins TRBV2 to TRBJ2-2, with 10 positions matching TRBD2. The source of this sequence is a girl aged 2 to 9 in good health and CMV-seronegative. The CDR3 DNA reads TGTGCCAGCAGCACAGCGGGAGGGCCTCTGACCGGGGAGCTGTTTTTT. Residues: CASSTAGGPLTGELFF. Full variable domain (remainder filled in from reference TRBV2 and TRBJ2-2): EPEVTQTPSHQVTQMGQEVILRCVPISNHLYFYWYRQILGQKVEFLVSFYNNEISEKSEIFDDQFSVERPDGSNFTLKIRSTKLEDSAMYFCASSTAGGPLTGELFFGEGSRLTVL.